A single sample gave rise to the 32 T cell receptor beta chains below, sequenced in a study of T cells in tumors after PD-1 blockade. The protocol was immunoSEQ multiplex PCR, while the TCRdb copy is restricted to in-frame clones and leaves out a portion. This table has roughly 4,000 clones, roughly two thirds appearing once. The material was tumor tissue, obtained before anti-PD-1 treatment. Receptors originate from a human donor with basal cell carcinoma.

The chain links TRBV6-1 to TRBJ2-7; perhaps TRBD1 as D (5 bases). The CDR3 sequence is 15 residues long. V shed 1 base and J shed 2 bases, with 12 bases lying between them. The germline V gene has CDR1 MNHNS and CDR2 SASEGT. DNA of the CDR3: TGTGCCAGCAGTGAAGATGCAGGGTGGGCCTACGAGCAGTACTTC. Amino acids: CASSEDAGWAYEQYF.

This clone has only a few counts. The genes are TRBV7-2 and TRBJ2-1; D call uncertain. Per the germline V gene, CDR1 is SGHTA and CDR2 is FQGNSA. This CDR3 has 17 amino acids. V lost 2 bases and J lost 2, with 16 bases in between. This CDR3 reads CASSLTPRYLTYNEQFF. The CDR3 nucleotides read TGTGCCAGCAGCTTAACCCCTAGGTACCTAACCTACAATGAGCAGTTCTTC.

This clone appeared once. This sequence joins TRBV9 and TRBJ2-2, with TRBD1 identical over 9 bases. Germline CDR1 reads SGDLS; CDR2 reads YYNGEE. With 0 bases clipped from V and 4 bases from J, the junction kept 19 bases outside the gene matches. The CDR3 has 21 amino acids. CDR3 sequence: CASSVADPLGDRVGSTGELFF. The CDR3 region has the DNA TGTGCCAGCAGCGTAGCCGACCCATTGGGGGACAGGGTGGGGAGCACCGGGGAGCTGTTTTTT.

The chain uses TRBV4-1 and TRBJ2-2, with 9 bases aligning to TRBD1. The CDR3 is 16 residues long. V shed 4 bases and J 5 bases; nucleotides not matched to a gene: 8. Looked up from germline, CDR1 is MGHRA and CDR2 is YSYEKL. As DNA, the CDR3 is TGCGCCAGCAGCCGTGGACAGGGGTCTAGGACCGGGGAGCTGTTTTTT. Translating gives CASSRGQGSRTGELFF.

This clone turned up a few times. The V gene is TRBV4-1, the J gene TRBJ2-1; no definite D call. CDR3 length equals 14 residues. Germline V gene lookup returns CDR1 MGHRA and CDR2 YSYEKL. V was clipped by 1 base and J by 0 bases, with 4 bases between them. The CDR3 sequence: CASSQGPSYNEQFF. CDR3 in DNA: TGCGCCAGCAGCCAAGGGCCCTCCTACAATGAGCAGTTCTTC.

The rearrangement joins TRBV6-5 to TRBJ2-7; D is perhaps TRBD2 (5 bases). V dropped 9 bases and J dropped 4 bases, with 22 bases sitting between them. CDR1 and CDR2 from the germline V gene are MNHEY and SVGAGI. This CDR3 is built from 15 residues. The CDR3 spells CASSGIGDWYYEQYF. CDR3 bases: TGTGCCAGTTCCGGGATCGGGGATTGGTATTACGAGCAGTACTTC.

The chain is built from TRBV5-6 and TRBJ2-3, with 7 bases aligning to TRBD1. V dropped 3 bases and J dropped 5; count of bases not matched to a gene: 0. Germline V gene lookup returns CDR1 SGHDT and CDR2 YYEEEE. This CDR3 spans 12 amino acids. The CDR3 DNA sequence: TGTGCCAGCAGCTGGGACAGAGATACGCAGTATTTT. Encoded protein: CASSWDRDTQYF.

V usage is TRBV7-6 and J usage is TRBJ2-3; no firm D call. The CDR3 contains 13 residues. Germline loops: CDR1 SGHVS, CDR2 FNYEAQ. Trimming pared 1 base from V and 2 bases from J, leaving 4 bases between. The chain's CDR3 is CASSLGDTDTQYF. In DNA, the CDR3 is TGTGCCAGCAGCTTAGGGGACACAGATACGCAGTATTTT.

V is TRBV4-1 and J is TRBJ2-5; no firm D call. With 3 bases removed from V and 2 bases from J, the gap between germline ends came to 7 bases. CDR3 length: 13 amino acids. Germline CDR1 and CDR2: MGHRA and YSYEKL. The CDR3 is CASSQRRQETQYF. CDR3 DNA sequence: TGCGCCAGCAGCCAGCGCAGGCAAGAGACCCAGTACTTC.

The chain recombines TRBV21-1 with TRBJ1-4. TRBV21-1 is deemed a pseudogene. The CDR3 extends over 15 amino acids. The CDR3 sequence is CAEGGGTMANEKLFF. The CDR3 nucleotides read TGTGCCGAGGGGGGAGGGACGATGGCTAATGAAAAACTGTTTTTT.

This clone was observed a few times. The chain is built from TRBV5-4 and TRBJ2-3; TRBD1 or TRBD2 may be the D gene (6 bases each). V lost 2 bases and J lost 4, with 14 bases in between. Germline CDR1 reads SGHNT; CDR2 reads YYREEE (reference sequence). The CDR3 covers 15 residues. The CDR3 DNA sequence: TGTGCCAGCAGCTTTTTGGGGGGCCGGGCAGATACGCAGTATTTT. Its translation: CASSFLGGRADTQYF.

V usage is TRBV24-1 and J usage is TRBJ2-2; D is undetermined. Germline-derived CDR1 and CDR2 are KGHDR and SFDVKD. V was shortened by 3 bases and J by 2 bases, with 9 bases between the two germline ends. The CDR3 consists of 15 residues. The CDR3 spells CATSDPGLNTGELFF. The DNA for the CDR3 is TGTGCCACCAGTGATCCCGGGCTTAACACCGGGGAGCTGTTTTTT.

In this sample, this clone is medium-sized. V gene TRBV4-1 combines with J gene TRBJ2-2; D is unclear. V was shortened by 5 bases and J by 6 bases, with 19 bases between the two germline ends. The length of the CDR3 is 16 residues. Germline assignment: CDR1 MGHRA and CDR2 YSYEKL. This CDR3 is CASSSPVGRSPGELFF. The CDR3 nucleotides are TGCGCCAGCAGCTCCCCAGTAGGGCGCTCCCCCGGGGAGCTGTTTTTT.

This clone came up a few times. This chain links TRBV6-4 with TRBJ2-3; D is possibly TRBD1 (5 bases). Trimming left V 2 bases short and J 1 base short, with 7 bases between. Germline values: CDR1 MRHNA, CDR2 SNTAGT. This CDR3 is 14 amino acids long. The CDR3 nucleotides are TGTGCCAGCAGTGACAGGGGCGGCACAGATACGCAGTATTTT. Amino acids: CASSDRGGTDTQYF.

The CDR3 is CASSQDPRVNIQYF. CDR3 nucleotides: TGCGCCAGCAGCCAAGATCCCAGGGTGAACATTCAGTACTTC. The chain uses TRBV4-1 and TRBJ2-4; D may be TRBD1 (5 bases). The V gene lost 0 bases and the J gene lost 7 bases, with 10 bases spanning the gap. In germline, CDR1 is MGHRA, CDR2 YSYEKL. The CDR3 loop spans 14 amino acids.

This clone was counted between two and nine times. The chain uses TRBV5-1 and TRBJ2-2; the D call may be TRBD1 or TRBD2 (5 bases each). Germline assignment: CDR1 SGHRS and CDR2 YFSETQ. There are 15 residues in the CDR3. Trimming removed 0 bases from V and 4 bases from J, with 10 bases in between. Written as DNA, the CDR3 is TGCGCCAGCAGCTTGGGAGGGGTCCCCACCGGGGAGCTGTTTTTT. Its protein is CASSLGGVPTGELFF.

The chain couples TRBV2 to TRBJ2-3; 10 bases line up with TRBD1. The CDR3 sequence is 14 residues long. Germline loops: CDR1 SNHLY, CDR2 FYNNEI. J lost 4 bases, V lost 7 bases, and 5 bases had no gene match. DNA for the CDR3: TGTGCCAGCACGTGGACAGGGGGGGCAGATACGCAGTATTTT. As protein: CASTWTGGADTQYF.

This clone was found a few times. The genes are TRBV7-9 and TRBJ2-1; 7 nucleotides match TRBD1. In germline, CDR1 is SEHNR, CDR2 FQNEAQ (reference sequence). This CDR3 spans 13 amino acids. V dropped 5 bases and J dropped 5; count of bases not matched to a gene: 3. For the CDR3, the DNA is TGTGCCAGCAGCCTACAGGGGAACAATGAGCAGTTCTTC. Translation: CASSLQGNNEQFF.

V is TRBV13 and J is TRBJ2-3, with 8 bases fitting TRBD2. Germline V gives CDR1 PRHDT, CDR2 FYEKMQ (reference sequence). This CDR3 spans 15 amino acids. V shed 6 bases and J 4 bases; nucleotides not matched to a gene: 9. In nucleotides, the CDR3 is TGTGCCAGCAGAAAAAGGACTAGCAACGCAGATACGCAGTATTTT. It translates to CASRKRTSNADTQYF.

The chain is built from TRBV18 and TRBJ1-4; maybe TRBD1 (5 bases). V was pared by 3 bases and J by 6 bases, with 14 bases between. The CDR3 has 15 residues. Germline V lookup: CDR1 KGHSH, CDR2 LQKENI. DNA of the CDR3: TGTGCCAGCTCACCGGGTCATGGGGCGGATGAAAAACTGTTTTTT. It specifies CASSPGHGADEKLFF.

This clone occurred a few times. The gene calls are TRBV7-3 and TRBJ1-6; D gene ambiguous. CDR3 size: 14 residues. From germline, CDR1 is SGHTA and CDR2 FQGTGA. V lost 4 bases, J lost 10 bases, and 14 bases lay in between. This CDR3 reads CASSSGGAQSPLHF. For the CDR3, the DNA is TGTGCCAGCAGCTCGGGCGGAGCTCAATCACCCCTCCACTTT.

The chain combines TRBV3-1 (or the pseudogene TRBV3-2) with TRBJ2-5; 10 positions match TRBD2. This CDR3 has 14 amino acids. CDR1 and CDR2 from the germline V gene are LGHDT and YNNKEL (reference sequence). Trimming took 0 bases from V and 5 from J; bases not matched to a gene: 0. The CDR3 DNA follows: TGTGCCAGCAGCCAAGATAGCGGGGGGGAGACCCAGTACTTC. Its translation is CASSQDSGGETQYF.

A word on this clone: The limits of the CDR3 on the DNA are not certain, so only TCRdb's listed CDR3 is given. The chain combines TRBV5-4 with TRBJ2-5. The CDR3 length equals 15 residues, ends included. CDR1 is SGHNT and CDR2 is YYREEE in the germline V gene (reference sequence). The CDR3 loop reads CASSTSGASGETQYF.

V usage is TRBV18 and J usage is TRBJ2-1; 7 bases align to TRBD2. Germline V gene data show CDR1 as KGHSH and CDR2 as LQKENI. This CDR3 region has 17 residues. Unmatched junction bases numbered 6, after V lost 1 base and J lost 0 bases. DNA for the CDR3: TGTGCCAGCTCACCACTGGAGGCTAGCGGCTCCTACAATGAGCAGTTCTTC. It is translated as CASSPLEASGSYNEQFF.

The CDR3 nucleotides read TGTGCCAGCAGTGTCAATAGCGGGAGCGGCACCGGGGAGCTGTTTTTT. This translates into CASSVNSGSGTGELFF. V usage is TRBV6-4 and J usage is TRBJ2-2, with 9 bases matching TRBD2. The germline V gene encodes CDR1 MRHNA and CDR2 SNTAGT. With V trimmed by 4 bases and J by 4 bases, 7 bases remained unmatched. This CDR3 region has 16 residues.

Here the CDR3 DNA reads TGTGCCAGCATCGGGGGAGACGAAAAACTGTTTTTT. Protein product: CASIGGDEKLFF. The chain combines TRBV6-6 with TRBJ1-4; D might be TRBD1 (5 bases). The germline V and J ends were trimmed by 7 bases and 8 bases, with 11 bases remaining between them. Germline lookup yields CDR1 MNHNY and CDR2 SVGAGI (reference sequence). This CDR3 region has 12 residues.

DNA for the CDR3: TGCACCAGCAGCCAACCGGCTCGTTCCTACAATGAGCAGTTCTTC. Protein sequence: CTSSQPARSYNEQFF. The J gene is TRBJ2-1, the V gene TRBV1. TRBV1 is a known pseudogene. The CDR3 has 15 residues.

The V gene is TRBV7-9, the J gene TRBJ1-5; TRBD1 is a possible D gene (5 bases). The germline CDR1 and CDR2 sequences are SEHNR and FQNEAQ (reference sequence). The CDR3 is 14 amino acids. V lost 5 bases and J 4 bases, leaving 12 bases between the germline ends. Here the CDR3 reads CASSLGWGNQPQHF. Here the CDR3 DNA reads TGTGCCAGCAGCCTAGGTTGGGGGAATCAGCCCCAGCATTTT.

The chain carries TRBV5-1 and TRBJ2-7; 11 bases line up with TRBD1. The CDR3 runs 15 residues. Looked up from germline, CDR1 is SGHRS and CDR2 is YFSETQ. V dropped 2 bases and J dropped 5; count of bases not matched to a gene: 6. The CDR3 DNA reads TGCGCCAGCAGCTTACCAGGGACAGGGGGGAACGAGCAGTACTTC. It yields the protein CASSLPGTGGNEQYF.

The chain combines TRBV7-3 with TRBJ2-3, with 7 bases lining up with TRBD2. Germline assignment: CDR1 SGHTA and CDR2 FQGTGA. The CDR3 spans 15 residues. V lost 3 bases and J lost 0; bases outside the gene matches: 3. The CDR3: CASSFSGSSTDTQYF. The CDR3 bases are TGTGCCAGCAGCTTTAGCGGGTCTAGCACAGATACGCAGTATTTT.

CDR3 in DNA: TGTGCCAGCAGCTTATGGGCGGGGGGGGATACGCAGTATTTT. Translated: CASSLWAGGDTQYF. This chain joins TRBV7-2 and TRBJ2-3, with 9 bases that match TRBD2. Germline-derived CDR1 and CDR2 are SGHTA and FQGNSA. The CDR3 is made up of 14 amino acids. V lost 2 bases, J lost 6 bases, and 3 bases stayed unmatched.

The rearrangement joins TRBV5-4 to TRBJ2-7; 7 bases fit TRBD1. Germline assignment: CDR1 SGHNT and CDR2 YYREEE (reference sequence). The CDR3 runs 14 residues. The ends lost 0 bases at V and 1 base at J; junction bases unmatched: 1. The CDR3 loop reads CASSLDRGSYEQYF. CDR3 nucleotide sequence: TGTGCCAGCAGCTTGGACAGGGGATCCTACGAGCAGTACTTC.